This T cell receptor beta chain was retrieved from a study of T cell responses to AZD1222 COVID-19 vaccine. Findings of the study overall: Spike was spanned by vaccine-associated CD4 TCRs, which were dominant at 160-218 and 743-854. Clonal diversity may have been underestimated, and the donors were mostly white British, with more females than males. A reported finding is that nearly half of spike-specific TCRs target unmutated variant regions.

This CDR3 region has 15 residues. The germline gives CDR1 MGHRA, CDR2 YSYEKL. Trimming removed 3 bases from V and 2 bases from J, with 14 bases in between. About this clone itself: Its target is not known.

This table comes from immunoSEQ multiplex PCR, and its TCRdb copy is limited to in-frame clones, with some not included. The sample shows 150,000 or so clones, roughly 94% of them seen only once. The specimen comprised peripheral blood, sampled 28 days after the second AZD1222 dose. The chain is built from TRBV4-1 and TRBJ2-7, with a tentative D call TRBD1 (6 bases). The clonotype comes from an adult who received the AZD1222 COVID-19 vaccine. CDR3 nucleotide sequence: TGCGCCAGCAGCCACCGCTCGACAGGAGCCTACGAGCAGTACTTC. Its translation is CASSHRSTGAYEQYF.